This T cell receptor (beta chain) was found in a study of blood T cell repertoires in COVID-19. Study context: Collection of acute and convalescent COVID-19 samples took place in the United States, Italy and Spain. Sources were T cells, B-cell-depleted T cells, or PBMCs; the material itself was cDNA or gDNA.

The CDR3 extends over 17 amino acids. Germline trimming cut 5 bases from V and 5 bases from J; bases unmatched to any gene: 16. From germline, CDR1 is SEHNR and CDR2 FQNEAQ (reference sequence). How the authors handled the data: Reference gene primer amplification gave estimated nucleated cell counts. Only in-frame clones appear in the TCRdb table, and some are missing; sequencing was by immunoSEQ multiplex PCR. V, J and clone size reflect that table, while D and trimming were determined from the DNA. Of about 58,000 clones in the sample, approximately 90% were seen once. This receptor was obtained from a man aged 55 to 70 with acute or convalescent COVID-19. The sequenced sample consisted of peripheral blood. V usage is TRBV7-9 and J usage is TRBJ2-7, with 9 bases lining up with TRBD1. DNA of the CDR3: TGTGCCAGCAGCCAAACTTTCGAGACAGGGGGGCCTAACGAGCAGTACTTC. Protein: CASSQTFETGGPNEQYF.